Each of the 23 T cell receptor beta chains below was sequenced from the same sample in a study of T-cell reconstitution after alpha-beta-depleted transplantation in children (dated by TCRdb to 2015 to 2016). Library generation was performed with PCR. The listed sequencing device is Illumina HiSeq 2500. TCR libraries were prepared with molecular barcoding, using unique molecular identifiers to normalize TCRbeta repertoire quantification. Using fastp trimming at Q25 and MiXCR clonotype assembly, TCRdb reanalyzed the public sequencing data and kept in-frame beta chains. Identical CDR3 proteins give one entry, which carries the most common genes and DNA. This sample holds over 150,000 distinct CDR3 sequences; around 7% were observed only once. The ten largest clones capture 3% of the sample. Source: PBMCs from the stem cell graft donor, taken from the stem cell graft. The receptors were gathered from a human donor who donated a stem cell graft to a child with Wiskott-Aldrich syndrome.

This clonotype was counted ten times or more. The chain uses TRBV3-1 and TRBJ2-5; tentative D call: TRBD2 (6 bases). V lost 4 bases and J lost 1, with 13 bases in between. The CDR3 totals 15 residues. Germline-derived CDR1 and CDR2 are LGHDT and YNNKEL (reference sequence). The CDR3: CASSLRGGLQETQYF. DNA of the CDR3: TGTGCCAGCAGCCTCCGGGGAGGACTCCAAGAGACCCAGTACTTC.

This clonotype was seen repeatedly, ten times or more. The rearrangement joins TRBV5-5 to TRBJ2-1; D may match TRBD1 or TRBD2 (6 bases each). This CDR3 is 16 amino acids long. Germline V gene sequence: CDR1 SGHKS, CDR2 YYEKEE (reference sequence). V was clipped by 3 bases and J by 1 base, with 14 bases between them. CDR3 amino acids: CASSSLKGGSYNEQFF. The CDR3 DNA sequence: TGTGCCAGCAGCTCCCTTAAAGGGGGGTCCTACAATGAGCAGTTCTTC.

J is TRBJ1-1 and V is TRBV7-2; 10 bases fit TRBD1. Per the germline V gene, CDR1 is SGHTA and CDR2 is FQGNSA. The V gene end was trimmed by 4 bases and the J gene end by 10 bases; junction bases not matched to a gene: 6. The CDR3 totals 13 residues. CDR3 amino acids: CASSSDRGIGAFF. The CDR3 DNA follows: TGTGCCAGCAGCTCGGACAGGGGGATCGGAGCTTTCTTT.

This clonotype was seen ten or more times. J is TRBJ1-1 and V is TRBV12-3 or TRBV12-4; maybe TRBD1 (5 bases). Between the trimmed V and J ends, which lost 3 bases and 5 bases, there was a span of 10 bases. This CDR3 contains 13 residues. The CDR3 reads CASSFGGDTEAFF. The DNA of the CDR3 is TGTGCCAGCAGTTTCGGAGGGGATACTGAAGCTTTCTTT.

The CDR3, as DNA: TGTGCCAGCAGCCCGACCGGGACAGGGGGGCAGGGTTCTGAAGCTTTCTTT. Encoded protein: CASSPTGTGGQGSEAFF. The chain employs TRBV7-9 and TRBJ1-1; 11 nucleotides agree with TRBD1. The CDR3 loop spans 17 amino acids. Germline CDR1 is SEHNR and CDR2 is FQNEAQ (reference sequence). J was trimmed by 6 bases and V by 5 bases; bases with no gene match: 14.

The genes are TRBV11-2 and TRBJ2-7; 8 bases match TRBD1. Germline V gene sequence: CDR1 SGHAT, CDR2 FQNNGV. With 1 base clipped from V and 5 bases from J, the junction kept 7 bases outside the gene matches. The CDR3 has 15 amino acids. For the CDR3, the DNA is TGTGCCAGCAGCTTAGCCCCAGGGGGCTTAAACGAGCAGTACTTC. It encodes CASSLAPGGLNEQYF.

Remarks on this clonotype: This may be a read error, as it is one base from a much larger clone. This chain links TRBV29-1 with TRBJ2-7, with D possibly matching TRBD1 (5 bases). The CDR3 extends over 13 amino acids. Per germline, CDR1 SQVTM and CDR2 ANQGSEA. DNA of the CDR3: TGCAGCGTCAAGGGGTTCCGCCCCTACGAGAAGTACTTC. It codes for CSVKGFRPYEKYF.

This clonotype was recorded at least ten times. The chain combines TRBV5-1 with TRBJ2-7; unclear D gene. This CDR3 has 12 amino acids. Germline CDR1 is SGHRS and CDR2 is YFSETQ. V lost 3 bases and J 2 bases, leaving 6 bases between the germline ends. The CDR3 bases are TGCGCCAGCAGCTCGGACGCCTACGAGCAGTACTTC. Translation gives CASSSDAYEQYF.

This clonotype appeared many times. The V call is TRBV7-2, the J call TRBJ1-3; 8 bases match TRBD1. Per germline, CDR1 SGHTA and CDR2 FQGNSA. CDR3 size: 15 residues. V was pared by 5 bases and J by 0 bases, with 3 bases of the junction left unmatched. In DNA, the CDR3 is TGTGCCAGCAGCCCGACAGGGGCCTCTGGAAACACCATATATTTT. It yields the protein CASSPTGASGNTIYF.

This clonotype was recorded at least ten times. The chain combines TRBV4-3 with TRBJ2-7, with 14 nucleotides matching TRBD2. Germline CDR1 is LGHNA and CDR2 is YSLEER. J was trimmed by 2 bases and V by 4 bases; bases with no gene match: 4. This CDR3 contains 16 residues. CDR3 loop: CASSPGLAGDTYEQYF. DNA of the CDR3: TGCGCCAGCAGCCCGGGACTAGCGGGAGACACCTACGAGCAGTACTTC.

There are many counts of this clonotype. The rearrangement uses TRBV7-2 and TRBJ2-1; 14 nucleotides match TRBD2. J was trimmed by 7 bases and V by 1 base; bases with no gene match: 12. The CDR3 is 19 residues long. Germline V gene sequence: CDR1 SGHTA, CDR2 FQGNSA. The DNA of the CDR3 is TGTGCCAGCAGCTTAGGGTCCTCCGGGACTAGCGGGAGAAAGAATGAGCAGTTCTTC. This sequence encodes CASSLGSSGTSGRKNEQFF.

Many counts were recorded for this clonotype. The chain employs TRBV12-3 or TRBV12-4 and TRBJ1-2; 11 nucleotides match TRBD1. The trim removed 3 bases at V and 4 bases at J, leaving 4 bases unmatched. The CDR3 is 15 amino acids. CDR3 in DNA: TGTGCCAGCAGTTTTGGGACAGGGGGTTCCTATGGCTACACCTTC. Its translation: CASSFGTGGSYGYTF.

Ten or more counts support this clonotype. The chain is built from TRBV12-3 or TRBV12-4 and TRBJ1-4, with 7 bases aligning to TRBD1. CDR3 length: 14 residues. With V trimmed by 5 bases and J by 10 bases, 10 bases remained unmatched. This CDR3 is CASSHRQGGVKLFF. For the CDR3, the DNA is TGTGCCAGCAGTCATCGACAGGGCGGTGTAAAACTGTTTTTT.

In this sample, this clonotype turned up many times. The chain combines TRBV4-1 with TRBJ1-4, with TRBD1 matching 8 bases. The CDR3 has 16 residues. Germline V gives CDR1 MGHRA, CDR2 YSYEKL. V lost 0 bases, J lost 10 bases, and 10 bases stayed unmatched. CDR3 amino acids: CASSQEMAGGSGKLFF. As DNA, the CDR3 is TGCGCCAGCAGCCAAGAAATGGCAGGGGGCTCAGGAAAACTGTTTTTT.

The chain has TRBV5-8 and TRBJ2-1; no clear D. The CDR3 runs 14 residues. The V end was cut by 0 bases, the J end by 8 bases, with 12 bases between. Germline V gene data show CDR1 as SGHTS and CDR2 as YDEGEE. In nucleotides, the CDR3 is TGTGCCAGCAGCTTGGATACCGGTGGAGATGAGCAGTTCTTC. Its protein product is CASSLDTGGDEQFF.

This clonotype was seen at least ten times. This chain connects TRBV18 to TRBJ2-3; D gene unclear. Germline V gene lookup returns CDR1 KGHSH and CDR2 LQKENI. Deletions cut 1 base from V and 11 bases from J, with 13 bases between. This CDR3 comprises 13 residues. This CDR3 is CASSPHEGMEQYF. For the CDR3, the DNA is TGTGCCAGCTCACCACATGAAGGGATGGAGCAGTATTTT.

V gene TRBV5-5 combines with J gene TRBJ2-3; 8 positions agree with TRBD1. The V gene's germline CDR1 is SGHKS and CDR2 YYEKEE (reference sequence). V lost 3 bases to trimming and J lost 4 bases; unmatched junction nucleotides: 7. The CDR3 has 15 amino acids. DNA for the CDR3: TGTGCCAGCAGCTATGAAGGACAGGGCGCAGATACGCAGTATTTT. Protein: CASSYEGQGADTQYF.

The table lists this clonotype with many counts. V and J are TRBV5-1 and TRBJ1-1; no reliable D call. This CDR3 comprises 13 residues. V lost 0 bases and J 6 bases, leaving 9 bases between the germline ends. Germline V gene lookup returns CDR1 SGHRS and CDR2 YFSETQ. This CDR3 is CASSLGHTAEAFF. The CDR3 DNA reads TGCGCCAGCAGCTTGGGACACACCGCTGAAGCTTTCTTT.

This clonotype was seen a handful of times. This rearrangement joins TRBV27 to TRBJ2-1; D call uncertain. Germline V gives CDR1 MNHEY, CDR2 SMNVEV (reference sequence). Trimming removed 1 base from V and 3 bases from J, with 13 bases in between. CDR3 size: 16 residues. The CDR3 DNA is TGTGCCAGCAGTTTATGGCCTACGGCCCACTACAATGAGCAGTTCTTC. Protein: CASSLWPTAHYNEQFF.

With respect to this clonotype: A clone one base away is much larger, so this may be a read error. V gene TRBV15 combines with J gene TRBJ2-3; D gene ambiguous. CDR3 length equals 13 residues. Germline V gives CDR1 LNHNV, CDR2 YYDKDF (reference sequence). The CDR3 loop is CATKSQHTDTEYF. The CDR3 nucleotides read TGTGCCACAAAGTCACAACACACAGATACGGAGTATTTT.

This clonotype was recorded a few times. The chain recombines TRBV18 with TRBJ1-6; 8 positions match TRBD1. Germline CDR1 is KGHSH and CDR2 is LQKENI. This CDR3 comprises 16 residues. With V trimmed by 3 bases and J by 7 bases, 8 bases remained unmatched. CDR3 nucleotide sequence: TGTGCCAGCTCACCGCAGGGGGCCGGGGGGAATTCACCCCTCCACTTT. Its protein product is CASSPQGAGGNSPLHF.

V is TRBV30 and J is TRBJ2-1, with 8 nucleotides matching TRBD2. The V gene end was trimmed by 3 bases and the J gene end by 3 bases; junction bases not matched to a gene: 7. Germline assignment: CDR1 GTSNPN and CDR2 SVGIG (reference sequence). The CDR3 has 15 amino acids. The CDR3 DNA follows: TGTGCCTGGAGGGGACTAGGAGACCGCTACAATGAGCAGTTCTTC. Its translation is CAWRGLGDRYNEQFF.

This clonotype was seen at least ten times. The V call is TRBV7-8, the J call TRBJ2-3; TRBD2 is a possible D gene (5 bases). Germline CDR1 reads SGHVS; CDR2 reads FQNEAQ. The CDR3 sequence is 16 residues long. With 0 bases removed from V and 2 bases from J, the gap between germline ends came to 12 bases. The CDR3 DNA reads TGTGCCAGCAGCTTAGCGCGGGTGCGACCCACAGATACGCAGTATTTT. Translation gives CASSLARVRPTDTQYF.